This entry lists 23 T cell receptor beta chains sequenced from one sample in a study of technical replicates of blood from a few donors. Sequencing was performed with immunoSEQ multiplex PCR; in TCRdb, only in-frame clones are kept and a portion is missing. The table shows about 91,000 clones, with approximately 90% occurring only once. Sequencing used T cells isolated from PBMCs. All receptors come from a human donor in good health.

DNA of the CDR3: TGTGCCAGCAGCCCGATTACCGGGACTTCATACGAGCAGTACTTC. Translating gives CASSPITGTSYEQYF. The chain recombines TRBV11-2 with TRBJ2-7; D is possibly TRBD2 (6 bases). V dropped 5 bases and J dropped 4 bases, with 18 bases sitting between them. Germline assignment: CDR1 SGHAT and CDR2 FQNNGV. The CDR3 has 15 residues.

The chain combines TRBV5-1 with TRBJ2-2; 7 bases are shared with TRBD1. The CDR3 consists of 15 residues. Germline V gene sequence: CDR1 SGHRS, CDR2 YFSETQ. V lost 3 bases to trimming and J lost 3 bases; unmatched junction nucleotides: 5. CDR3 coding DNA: TGCGCCAGCAGCTCTCGAGGGACAGACACCGGGGAGCTGTTTTTT. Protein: CASSSRGTDTGELFF.

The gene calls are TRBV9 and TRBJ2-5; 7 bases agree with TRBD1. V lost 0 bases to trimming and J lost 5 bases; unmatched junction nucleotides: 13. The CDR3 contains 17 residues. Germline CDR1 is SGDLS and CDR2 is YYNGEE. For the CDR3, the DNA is TGTGCCAGCAGCGTAGGGTTCCGGGACAGTCCATTGGAGACCCAGTACTTC. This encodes CASSVGFRDSPLETQYF. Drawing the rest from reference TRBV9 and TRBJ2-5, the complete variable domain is DSGVTQTPKHLITATGQRVTLRCSPRSGDLSVYWYQQSLDQGLQFLIQYYNGEERAKGNILERFSAQQFPDLHSELNLSSLELGDSALYFCASSVGFRDSPLETQYFGPGTRLLVL.

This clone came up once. The CDR3 loop is CATSRDRGYVQPQHF. The CDR3 bases are TGTGCCACCAGCAGAGATAGGGGCTATGTTCAGCCCCAGCATTTT. The chain recombines TRBV15 with TRBJ1-5, with a weak D call TRBD1 (5 bases). The CDR3 has 15 amino acids. Germline V lookup: CDR1 LNHNV, CDR2 YYDKDF (reference sequence). Trimming pared 0 bases from V and 6 bases from J, leaving 12 bases between.

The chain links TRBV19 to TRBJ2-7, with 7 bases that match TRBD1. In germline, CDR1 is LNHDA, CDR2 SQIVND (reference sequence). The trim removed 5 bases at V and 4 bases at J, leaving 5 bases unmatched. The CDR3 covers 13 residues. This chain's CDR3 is CASSRTGLYEQYF. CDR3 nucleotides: TGTGCCAGTAGTCGGACAGGTCTTTACGAGCAGTACTTC.

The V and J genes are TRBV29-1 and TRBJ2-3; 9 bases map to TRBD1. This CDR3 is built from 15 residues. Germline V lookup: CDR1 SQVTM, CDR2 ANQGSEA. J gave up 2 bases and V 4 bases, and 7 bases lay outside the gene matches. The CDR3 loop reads CSVGRGTGLTDTQYF. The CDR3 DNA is TGCAGCGTTGGTAGGGGGACAGGGCTCACAGATACGCAGTATTTT.

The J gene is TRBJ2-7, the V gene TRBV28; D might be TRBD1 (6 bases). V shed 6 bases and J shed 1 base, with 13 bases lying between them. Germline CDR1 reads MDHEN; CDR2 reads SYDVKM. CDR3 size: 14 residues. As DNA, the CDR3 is TGTGCCAGCAGGATACAGGGAAGATCCTACGAGCAGTACTTC. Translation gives CASRIQGRSYEQYF.

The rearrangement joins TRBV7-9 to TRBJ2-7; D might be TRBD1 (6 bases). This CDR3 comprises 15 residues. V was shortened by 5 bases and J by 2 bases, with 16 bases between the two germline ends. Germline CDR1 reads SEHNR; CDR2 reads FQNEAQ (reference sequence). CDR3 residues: CASSLSRTAAYEQYF. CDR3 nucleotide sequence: TGTGCCAGCAGCCTATCTAGGACAGCCGCCTACGAGCAGTACTTC.

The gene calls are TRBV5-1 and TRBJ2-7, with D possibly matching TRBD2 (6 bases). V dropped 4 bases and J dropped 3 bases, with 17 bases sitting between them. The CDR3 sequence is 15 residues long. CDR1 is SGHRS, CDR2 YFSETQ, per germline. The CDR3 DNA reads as TGCGCCAGCAGCGAGACGTTAGGCGGGGTCTACGAGCAGTACTTC. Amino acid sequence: CASSETLGGVYEQYF.

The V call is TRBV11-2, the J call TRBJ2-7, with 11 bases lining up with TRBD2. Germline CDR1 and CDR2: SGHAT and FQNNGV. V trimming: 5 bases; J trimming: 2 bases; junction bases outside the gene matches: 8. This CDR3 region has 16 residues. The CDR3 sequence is CASSPWGLAAPYEQYF. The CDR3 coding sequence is TGTGCCAGCAGCCCTTGGGGACTAGCGGCCCCCTACGAGCAGTACTTC.

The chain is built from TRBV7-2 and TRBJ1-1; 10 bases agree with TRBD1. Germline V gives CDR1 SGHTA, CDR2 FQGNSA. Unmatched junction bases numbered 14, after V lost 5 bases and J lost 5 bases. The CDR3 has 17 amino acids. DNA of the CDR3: TGTGCCAGCAGCCTAGGGGACAGGGGAAGCCCTGAGACTGAAGCTTTCTTT. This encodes CASSLGDRGSPETEAFF.

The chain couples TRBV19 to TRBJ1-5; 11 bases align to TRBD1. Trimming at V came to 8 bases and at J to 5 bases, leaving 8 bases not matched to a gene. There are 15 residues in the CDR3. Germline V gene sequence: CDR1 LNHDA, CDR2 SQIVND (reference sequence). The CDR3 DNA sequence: TGTGCCAGTGCAAAGGGACAGGGGGGGGATCAGCCCCAGCATTTT. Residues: CASAKGQGGDQPQHF.

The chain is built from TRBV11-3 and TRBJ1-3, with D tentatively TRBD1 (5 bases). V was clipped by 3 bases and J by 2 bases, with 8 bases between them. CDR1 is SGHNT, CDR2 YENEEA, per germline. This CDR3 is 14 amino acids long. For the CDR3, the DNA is TGTGCCAGCAGCTTTTTGGGGCCTGGAAACACCATATATTTT. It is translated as CASSFLGPGNTIYF.

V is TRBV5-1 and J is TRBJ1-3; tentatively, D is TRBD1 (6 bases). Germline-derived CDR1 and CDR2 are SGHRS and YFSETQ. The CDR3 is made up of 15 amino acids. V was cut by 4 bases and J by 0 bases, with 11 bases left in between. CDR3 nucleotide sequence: TGCGCCAGCAGCGGTACAGGGATCTCTGGAAACACCATATATTTT. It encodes CASSGTGISGNTIYF.

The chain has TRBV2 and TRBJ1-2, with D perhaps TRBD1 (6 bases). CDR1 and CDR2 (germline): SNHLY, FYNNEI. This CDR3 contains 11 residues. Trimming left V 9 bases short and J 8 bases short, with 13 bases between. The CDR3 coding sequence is TGTGCCAGTAACAGGGTCGGGGGCTACACCTTC. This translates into CASNRVGGYTF.

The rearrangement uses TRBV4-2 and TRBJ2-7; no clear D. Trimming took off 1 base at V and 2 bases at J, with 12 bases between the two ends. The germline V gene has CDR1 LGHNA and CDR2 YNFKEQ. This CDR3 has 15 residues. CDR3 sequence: CASSQGRGSPYEQYF. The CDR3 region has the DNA TGTGCCAGCAGCCAAGGACGAGGCAGCCCCTACGAGCAGTACTTC.

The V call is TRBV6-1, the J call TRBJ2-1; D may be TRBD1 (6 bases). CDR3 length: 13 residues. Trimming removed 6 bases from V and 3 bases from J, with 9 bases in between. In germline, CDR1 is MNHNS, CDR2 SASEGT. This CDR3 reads CASSLDSYNEQFF. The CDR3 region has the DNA TGTGCCAGCAGCCTGGACAGCTACAATGAGCAGTTCTTC.

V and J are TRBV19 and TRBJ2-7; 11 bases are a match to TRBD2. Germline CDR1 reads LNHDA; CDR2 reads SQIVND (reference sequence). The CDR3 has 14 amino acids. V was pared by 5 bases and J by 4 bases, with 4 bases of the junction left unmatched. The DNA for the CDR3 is TGTGCCAGTAGTGAGGGACTAGCGGTATACGAGCAGTACTTC. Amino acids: CASSEGLAVYEQYF.

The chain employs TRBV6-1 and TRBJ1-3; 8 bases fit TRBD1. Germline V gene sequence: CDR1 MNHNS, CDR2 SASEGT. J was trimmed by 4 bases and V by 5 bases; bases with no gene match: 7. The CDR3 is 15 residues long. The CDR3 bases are TGTGCCAGCAGTTCCCGGACAGGGACGGGAAACACCATATATTTT. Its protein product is CASSSRTGTGNTIYF.

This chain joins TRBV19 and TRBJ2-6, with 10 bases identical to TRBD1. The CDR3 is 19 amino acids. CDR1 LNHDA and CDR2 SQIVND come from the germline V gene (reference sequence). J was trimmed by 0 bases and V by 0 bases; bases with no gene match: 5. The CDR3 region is CASSIDGTGAFSGANVLTF. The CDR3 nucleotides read TGTGCCAGTAGTATAGATGGGACAGGGGCGTTCTCTGGGGCCAACGTCCTGACTTTC.

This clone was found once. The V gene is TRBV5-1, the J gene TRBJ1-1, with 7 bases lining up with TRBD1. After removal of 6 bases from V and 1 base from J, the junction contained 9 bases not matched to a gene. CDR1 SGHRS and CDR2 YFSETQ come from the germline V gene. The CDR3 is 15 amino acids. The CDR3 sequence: CASKATGFGNTEAFF. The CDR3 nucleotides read TGCGCCAGCAAGGCGACAGGGTTTGGGAACACTGAAGCTTTCTTT.

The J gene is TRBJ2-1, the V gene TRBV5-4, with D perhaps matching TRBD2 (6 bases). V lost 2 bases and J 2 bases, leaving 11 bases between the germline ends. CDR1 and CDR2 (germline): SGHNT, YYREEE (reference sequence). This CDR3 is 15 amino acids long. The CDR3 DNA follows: TGTGCCAGCAGCTTCGAGGGGACTCCCTACAATGAGCAGTTCTTC. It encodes CASSFEGTPYNEQFF.

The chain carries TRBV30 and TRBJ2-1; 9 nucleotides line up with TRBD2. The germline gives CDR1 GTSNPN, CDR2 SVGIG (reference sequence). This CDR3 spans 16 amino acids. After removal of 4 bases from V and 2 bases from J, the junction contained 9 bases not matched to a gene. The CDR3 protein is CAWNSLGLAAYNEQFF. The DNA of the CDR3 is TGTGCCTGGAACTCCTTGGGACTAGCAGCCTACAATGAGCAGTTCTTC.